The 7 T cell receptor beta chains listed next were all sequenced from one sample in a study of cytomegalovirus exposure and HLA in healthy donors. The PCR employed 60 Vbeta primers together with 13 Jbeta primers. Sequencing was performed with immunoSEQ multiplex PCR; in TCRdb, only in-frame clones are kept and a portion is missing. The top ten hold approximately 1.1% of the sample, which has roughly 140,000 clones, around 85% seen once. Sequencing input: PBMCs. The receptors come from a female donor in good health and CMV-seronegative.

The chain has TRBV6-6 and TRBJ2-7, with a weak D call TRBD1 (5 bases). Trimming took 6 bases from V and 6 from J, leaving 21 bases between them. The length of the CDR3 is 15 residues. CDR1 and CDR2 (germline): MNHNY, SVGAGI (reference sequence). CDR3 DNA: TGTGCCAGCAGATCCCATTGGGAAGGGGCGGTCGAGCAGTACTTC. It translates to CASRSHWEGAVEQYF.

V gene TRBV6-5 combines with J gene TRBJ1-2, with D unresolved. The CDR3 is 13 residues long. Per the germline V gene, CDR1 is MNHEY and CDR2 is SVGAGI. V lost 2 bases, J lost 4 bases, and 8 bases lay in between. The CDR3 region has the DNA TGTGCCAGCAGTTACGGGCCTATCTATGGCTACACCTTC. Translated: CASSYGPIYGYTF.

This clone has a single count. The gene calls are TRBV7-6 and TRBJ2-7; 7 bases fit TRBD1. Per the germline V gene, CDR1 is SGHVS and CDR2 is FNYEAQ. CDR3 length: 15 amino acids. Germline trimming cut 1 base from V and 3 bases from J; bases unmatched to any gene: 6. The CDR3 here is CASSLEAQGFYEQYF. The CDR3, as DNA: TGTGCCAGCAGCTTAGAAGCACAGGGGTTCTACGAGCAGTACTTC.

The rearrangement joins TRBV27 to TRBJ1-5; 8 bases align to TRBD1. Germline assignment: CDR1 MNHEY and CDR2 SMNVEV (reference sequence). CDR3 length equals 16 residues. The V and J ends lost 2 bases and 6 bases, in that order; junction bases with no gene match: 9. The chain's CDR3 is CASSLIGQGGSQPQHF. The DNA of the CDR3 is TGTGCCAGCAGTTTAATCGGACAGGGAGGCAGTCAGCCCCAGCATTTT.

The genes are TRBV19 and TRBJ1-2, with TRBD1 matching over 10 bases. Germline-derived CDR1 and CDR2 are LNHDA and SQIVND (reference sequence). This CDR3 has 16 amino acids. V lost 5 bases to trimming and J lost 4 bases; unmatched junction nucleotides: 10. The CDR3 protein is CASSRQGTGESYGYTF. CDR3 bases: TGTGCCAGTAGTCGGCAAGGGACAGGGGAATCCTATGGCTACACCTTC.

This clone was counted once. The chain has TRBV29-1 and TRBJ2-2; 8 bases line up with TRBD1. V was pared by 6 bases and J by 2 bases, with 5 bases of the junction left unmatched. Germline V gene data show CDR1 as SQVTM and CDR2 as ANQGSEA. The length of the CDR3 is 14 residues. The CDR3 DNA is TGCAGCGTACTGGACAGGGTCAACACCGGGGAGCTGTTTTTT. Translation gives CSVLDRVNTGELFF.

J is TRBJ1-1 and V is TRBV12-5; the match to TRBD1 covers 7 bases. The germline CDR1 and CDR2 sequences are LGHNT and FRNRAP. Losses at the gene ends were 1 base for V and 1 base for J; bases not matched to a gene: 3. The CDR3 loop spans 15 amino acids. The CDR3 nucleotides read TGTGCTAGTGGTTTGGCAGGGGGTGGGAACACTGAAGCTTTCTTT. Residues: CASGLAGGGNTEAFF. Together with reference TRBV12-5 and TRBJ1-1, the CDR3 gives the full variable domain: DARVTQTPRHKVTEMGQEVTMRCQPILGHNTVFWYRQTMMQGLELLAYFRNRAPLDDSGMPKDRFSAEMPDATLATLKIQPSEPRDSAVYFCASGLAGGGNTEAFFGQGTRLTVV.